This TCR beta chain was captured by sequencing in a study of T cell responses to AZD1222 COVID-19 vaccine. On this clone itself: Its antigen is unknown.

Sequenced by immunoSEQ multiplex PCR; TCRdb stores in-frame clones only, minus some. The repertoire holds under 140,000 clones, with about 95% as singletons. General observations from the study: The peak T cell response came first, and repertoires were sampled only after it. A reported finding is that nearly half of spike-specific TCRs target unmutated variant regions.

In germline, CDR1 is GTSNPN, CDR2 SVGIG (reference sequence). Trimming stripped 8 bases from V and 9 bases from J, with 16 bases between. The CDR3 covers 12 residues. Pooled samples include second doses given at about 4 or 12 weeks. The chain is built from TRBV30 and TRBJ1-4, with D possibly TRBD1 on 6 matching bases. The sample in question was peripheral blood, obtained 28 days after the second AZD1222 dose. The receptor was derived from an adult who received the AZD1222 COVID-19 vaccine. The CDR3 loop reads CASNDRTQKLFF. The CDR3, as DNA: TGTGCCAGCAACGACAGGACGCAAAAACTGTTTTTT.